The 25 T cell receptor beta chains given below trace back to one sample, sequenced in a study of blood T cell repertoires in COVID-19 (dated by TCRdb to 2020 to 2021). Libraries were prepared through the immunoSEQ multiplex PCR assay. TCRdb limited this immuneACCESS table to in-frame rearrangements with V and J called. A share of clones is missing; checked studies link under half to unresolved V genes, and the rest is unexplained. In this sample the table shows under 110,000 clones, about 89% of which occur a single time. The leading ten clones occupy 15% to 20% of the sample. Material for sequencing was peripheral blood. All receptors derive from a man in his fifties with acute or convalescent COVID-19.

Remarks on this clone: Other DNA sequences of this sample code for an identical CDR3. J is TRBJ1-3 and V is TRBV6-5; D is perhaps TRBD1 (5 bases). Trimming took 7 bases from V and 1 from J, leaving 5 bases between them. The CDR3 sequence is 12 residues long. Germline-derived CDR1 and CDR2 are MNHEY and SVGAGI. The CDR3 is CASTGSGNTIYF. The CDR3 DNA sequence: TGTGCCAGCACAGGGTCTGGAAACACCATATATTTT.

This rearrangement joins TRBV6-2 or TRBV6-3 to TRBJ2-4, with TRBD1 as a possible D gene (6 bases). Per the germline V gene, CDR1 is MNHEY and CDR2 is SVGEGT. V was clipped by 6 bases and J by 0 bases, with 9 bases between them. The CDR3 has 14 residues. The CDR3 sequence: CASSVDRAKNIQYF. CDR3 DNA: TGTGCCAGCAGCGTGGACAGAGCCAAAAACATTCAGTACTTC.

V gene TRBV6-5 combines with J gene TRBJ1-5, with 9 nucleotides matching TRBD1. Germline V lookup: CDR1 MNHEY, CDR2 SVGAGI. CDR3 length: 13 residues. Trimming at V came to 6 bases and at J to 5 bases, leaving 2 bases not matched to a gene. In nucleotides, the CDR3 is TGTGCCAGCAGAAGGGACAGGGATCAGCCCCAGCATTTT. Its translation: CASRRDRDQPQHF.

The chain carries TRBV15 and TRBJ2-6; D is ambiguous. Trimming left V 3 bases short and J 2 bases short, with 11 bases between. The CDR3 consists of 16 residues. Germline CDR1 and CDR2: LNHNV and YYDKDF (reference sequence). This CDR3 is CATSRSVGAGANVLTF. The CDR3 nucleotides are TGTGCCACCAGCAGGTCGGTGGGCGCTGGGGCCAACGTCCTGACTTTC.

The chain recombines TRBV7-8 with TRBJ2-7, with D possibly matching TRBD1 (8 bases). This CDR3 has 16 amino acids. V gave up 0 bases and J gave up 3 bases, with 15 bases separating them. Germline assignment: CDR1 SGHVS and CDR2 FQNEAQ. CDR3 DNA: TGTGCCAGCAGCTTAGCGGGAGGGACAGGCTTCTACGAGCAGTACTTC. As protein: CASSLAGGTGFYEQYF.

The CDR3 nucleotides are TGTGCCAGCAGTTTATCATTCGAGGCTCAGGGCTACACCTTC. This gives the protein CASSLSFEAQGYTF. This chain joins TRBV27 and TRBJ1-2; D gene ambiguous. From germline, CDR1 is MNHEY and CDR2 SMNVEV (reference sequence). This CDR3 contains 14 residues. Trimming removed 0 bases at V and 8 bases at J, with 13 bases between.

The genes are TRBV5-1 and TRBJ2-3; 7 bases map to TRBD2. The CDR3 covers 17 residues. Germline CDR1 reads SGHRS; CDR2 reads YFSETQ. V was pared by 1 base and J by 0 bases, with 8 bases of the junction left unmatched. DNA for the CDR3: TGCGCCAGCAGCTTGTATTTCGGGCGGGGGAGCACAGATACGCAGTATTTT. Its translation: CASSLYFGRGSTDTQYF.

This clone was recorded a few times. The rearrangement links TRBV5-1 to TRBJ1-1, with a tentative D call TRBD1 (6 bases). CDR1 and CDR2 from the germline V gene are SGHRS and YFSETQ. Trimming removed 0 bases from V and 3 bases from J, with 12 bases in between. This CDR3 spans 15 amino acids. This chain's CDR3 is CASSLAGVMDTEAFF. The CDR3 bases are TGCGCCAGCAGCTTGGCAGGGGTGATGGACACTGAAGCTTTCTTT.

The genes are TRBV12-3 or TRBV12-4 and TRBJ1-2; possibly TRBD1 for D (6 bases). CDR3 length equals 13 residues. The V and J ends lost 6 bases and 7 bases respectively, with 15 bases between them. DNA for the CDR3: TGTGCCAGCAGCCTCCAGGGGCTAGCTGGCTACACCTTC. Translating gives CASSLQGLAGYTF.

V is TRBV14 and J is TRBJ1-6; possibly TRBD1 for D (6 bases). Trimming shortened V by 4 bases and J by 6 bases, and 13 bases separated the two germline ends. Germline loops: CDR1 SGHDN, CDR2 FVKESK. CDR3 length equals 15 residues. The CDR3, as DNA: TGTGCCAGCAGCCTCTATCAGGGGAGTAATTCACCCCTCCACTTT. This encodes CASSLYQGSNSPLHF.

The rearrangement links TRBV9 to TRBJ2-1, with TRBD2 identical over 12 bases. After removal of 0 bases from V and 9 bases from J, the junction contained 7 bases not matched to a gene. Germline CDR1 and CDR2: SGDLS and YYNGEE. There are 16 residues in the CDR3. CDR3 bases: TGTGCCAGCAGCGTAGGCCTAGCGGGGGGGCCGGCTGAGCAGTTCTTC. Translated, it gives CASSVGLAGGPAEQFF.

DNA of the CDR3: TGTGCCAGCAGTTACTGGGAGGGCCTCTCCTACGAGCAGTACTTC. Translation gives CASSYWEGLSYEQYF. The rearrangement uses TRBV6-2 or TRBV6-3 and TRBJ2-7, with 7 bases lining up with TRBD2. This CDR3 comprises 15 residues. The J segment lost 0 bases and the V segment lost 1 base, leaving 3 bases of the junction unmatched. Germline CDR1 is MNHEY and CDR2 is SVGEGT.

The genes are TRBV19 and TRBJ2-7; no firm D call. The V end was cut by 5 bases, the J end by 4 bases, with 12 bases between. The CDR3 is made up of 13 amino acids. The germline V gene encodes CDR1 LNHDA and CDR2 SQIVND (reference sequence). The CDR3 sequence is CASSVSLLYEQYF. The DNA for the CDR3 is TGTGCCAGTAGTGTCTCCCTCCTATACGAGCAGTACTTC. Complete variable domain (other parts from reference TRBV19 and TRBJ2-7): DGGITQSPKYLFRKEGQNVTLSCEQNLNHDAMYWYRQDPGQGLRLIYYSQIVNDFQKGDIAEGYSVSREKKESFPLTVTSAQKNPTAFYLCASSVSLLYEQYFGPGTRLTVT.

This clone was picked up a small number of times. The chain joins TRBV28 to TRBJ1-5; 7 bases match TRBD1. Per germline, CDR1 MDHEN and CDR2 SYDVKM. The CDR3 has 17 amino acids. With 6 bases clipped from V and 0 bases from J, the junction kept 11 bases outside the gene matches. DNA of the CDR3: TGTGCCAGCAGCTTGAACAGGGGATCTTATAGCAATCAGCCCCAGCATTTT. The encoded protein is CASSLNRGSYSNQPQHF.

The V and J genes are TRBV18 and TRBJ2-1; no reliable D call. Germline assignment: CDR1 KGHSH and CDR2 LQKENI. Between the trimmed V and J ends, which lost 4 bases and 6 bases, there was a span of 13 bases. CDR3 size: 14 residues. The CDR3 loop reads CASSLAPSTNEQFF. CDR3 sequence (DNA): TGTGCCAGCTCACTTGCCCCGAGCACCAATGAGCAGTTCTTC.

The chain combines TRBV30 with TRBJ1-2; 11 nucleotides agree with TRBD1. The germline V gene encodes CDR1 GTSNPN and CDR2 SVGIG (reference sequence). J was trimmed by 4 bases and V by 2 bases; bases with no gene match: 3. The CDR3 sequence is 14 residues long. The chain's CDR3 is CAWSRDRGIYGYTF. The CDR3 nucleotides read TGTGCCTGGAGTCGGGACAGGGGGATCTATGGCTACACCTTC.

V and J are TRBV10-2 and TRBJ1-3; the D is unclear. Germline values: CDR1 WSHSY, CDR2 SAAADI. Trimming removed 7 bases from V and 0 bases from J, with 16 bases in between. This CDR3 contains 16 residues. CDR3 sequence: CASNPRNTLSGNTIYF. The CDR3, as DNA: TGCGCCAGCAACCCTAGGAACACCCTCTCTGGAAACACCATATATTTT.

The chain carries TRBV7-9 and TRBJ1-1, with a weak D call TRBD1 (5 bases). CDR1 is SEHNR, CDR2 FQNEAQ, per germline (reference sequence). The CDR3 runs to 14 residues. V was trimmed by 0 bases and J by 5 bases, leaving 10 bases between them. This CDR3 is CASSLALGGTEAFF. For the CDR3, the DNA is TGTGCCAGCAGCTTAGCGCTCGGGGGTACTGAAGCTTTCTTT.

Remarks on this clone: Possible read error: a much larger clone is one base away. The chain is built from TRBV9 and TRBJ2-7; D may be TRBD1 (5 bases). CDR3 length: 12 amino acids. V was cut by 5 bases and J by 2 bases, with 8 bases left in between. Germline V gene lookup returns CDR1 SGDLS and CDR2 YYNGEE. The CDR3 protein is CASSRGPYEQYF. The CDR3 bases are TGTGCCAGCAGTAGGGGCCCCTACGAGCAGTACTTC. Using reference TRBV9 and TRBJ2-7 for the parts outside the CDR3, the full variable domain is DSGVTQTPKHLITATGQRVTLRCSPRSGDLSVYWYQQSLDQGLQFLIQYYNGEERAKGNILERFSAQQFPDLHSELNLSSLELGDSALYFCASSRGPYEQYFGPGTRLTVT.

The V call is TRBV29-1, the J call TRBJ1-3; D remains ambiguous. The CDR3 sequence is 12 residues long. The ends were cut back, 7 bases at V and 4 bases at J, with 11 bases in the middle. Germline CDR1 reads SQVTM; CDR2 reads ANQGSEA. CDR3 bases: TGCAGCGCAGGAGGGCAAGGAAACACCATATATTTT. This encodes CSAGGQGNTIYF. Complete variable domain (other parts from reference TRBV29-1 and TRBJ1-3): SAVISQKPSRDICQRGTSLTIQCQVDSQVTMMFWYRQQPGQSLTLIATANQGSEATYESGFVIDKFPISRPNLTFSTLTVSNMSPEDSSIYLCSAGGQGNTIYFGEGSWLTVV.

The chain combines TRBV15 with TRBJ1-2; D not certain. Germline lookup yields CDR1 LNHNV and CDR2 YYDKDF (reference sequence). V was clipped by 5 bases and J by 2 bases, with 15 bases between them. The CDR3 covers 15 residues. In DNA, the CDR3 is TGTGCCACCAGCCCCCGTGGAGAGAGGAACTATGGCTACACCTTC. Protein: CATSPRGERNYGYTF.

The V call is TRBV3-1 (or the pseudogene TRBV3-2), the J call TRBJ2-7, with 7 bases fitting TRBD1. Germline assignment: CDR1 LGHDT and CDR2 YNNKEL (reference sequence). The V and J ends lost 2 bases and 1 base, in that order; junction bases with no gene match: 2. CDR3 length equals 14 residues. CDR3 nucleotide sequence: TGTGCCAGCAGCCAAAGGGGACAGTCCTACGAGCAGTACTTC. Its translation: CASSQRGQSYEQYF.

V and J are TRBV10-3 and TRBJ2-5; 7 bases fit TRBD1. Germline CDR1 reads ENHRY; CDR2 reads SYGVKD. Trimming took 2 bases from V and 4 from J; bases not matched to a gene: 7. The CDR3 is made up of 15 amino acids. The CDR3 nucleotides are TGTGCCATCAGTGAGAGGACAGGATCTCGAGAGACCCAGTACTTC. Translated: CAISERTGSRETQYF.

There are a few counts of this clone. The V and J genes are TRBV29-1 and TRBJ1-1; 10 bases agree with TRBD1. The CDR3 spans 15 residues. V lost 1 base, J lost 0 bases, and 2 bases stayed unmatched. The germline CDR1 and CDR2 sequences are SQVTM and ANQGSEA. The CDR3 protein is CSVEGDRGMNTEAFF. As DNA, the CDR3 is TGCAGCGTTGAAGGGGACAGGGGCATGAACACTGAAGCTTTCTTT.

The chain recombines TRBV2 with TRBJ1-3, with a weak D call TRBD1 (6 bases). The ends were cut back, 3 bases at V and 3 bases at J, with 12 bases in the middle. The length of the CDR3 is 15 residues. Per the germline V gene, CDR1 is SNHLY and CDR2 is FYNNEI. The CDR3, as DNA: TGTGCCAGCAGTGACAGGGGAAAAGATGGAAACACCATATATTTT. Amino acid sequence: CASSDRGKDGNTIYF. Using reference TRBV2 and TRBJ1-3 for the parts outside the CDR3, the full variable domain is EPEVTQTPSHQVTQMGQEVILRCVPISNHLYFYWYRQILGQKVEFLVSFYNNEISEKSEIFDDQFSVERPDGSNFTLKIRSTKLEDSAMYFCASSDRGKDGNTIYFGEGSWLTVV.